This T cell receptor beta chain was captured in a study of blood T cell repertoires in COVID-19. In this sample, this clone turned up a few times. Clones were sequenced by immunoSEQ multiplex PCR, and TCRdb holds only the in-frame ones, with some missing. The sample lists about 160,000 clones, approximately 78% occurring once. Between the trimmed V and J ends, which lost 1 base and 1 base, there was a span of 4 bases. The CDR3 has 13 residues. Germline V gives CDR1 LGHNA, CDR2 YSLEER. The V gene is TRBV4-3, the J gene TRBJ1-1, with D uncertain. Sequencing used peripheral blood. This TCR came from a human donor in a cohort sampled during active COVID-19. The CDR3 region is CASSQVENTEAFF. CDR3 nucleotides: TGCGCCAGCAGCCAAGTAGAGAACACTGAAGCTTTCTTT.